This T cell receptor beta chain was identified in a study of graft-versus-host responses after intestinal transplantation. Overall study: Recipients received multivisceral, liver-intestinal, or isolated intestinal transplants. Every transplant recipient was induced with anti-thymocyte globulin, then maintained on tacrolimus and steroids for two to three years.

General study points: Recipient marrow showed GvH clones, some seen first in ileum or blood.

Irradiated stimulators labeled with violet dye, about 200,000 in number, were plated with about 200,000 CFSE-labeled responders. CDR1 MNHNS and CDR2 SASEGT come from the germline V gene. V was clipped by 6 bases and J by 11 bases; unmatched bases: 8. The CDR3 has 12 residues. Profiling relied on immunoSEQ multiplex PCR, and the TCRdb table lists in-frame clones only, not all of them. This table has more than 2,000 clones, less than 35% appearing once. This clonotype originated in a human patient who was an organ donor for intestinal transplantation. The sequencing here drew on alloreactive CD8+ T cells from a mixed lymphocyte reaction culture, taken before transplantation. Subset here: CFSE-low proliferating T cells sorted from approximately 6-day pre-transplant mixed lymphocyte reaction (GvH or HvG direction). The chain uses TRBV6-1 and TRBJ1-1; 8 bases fit TRBD1. CDR3 sequence: CASRDRAQSAFF. DNA of the CDR3: TGTGCCAGCAGGGACAGGGCTCAGAGTGCTTTCTTT.